The clone carrying this TCR beta chain was counted a few times. Its antigen is unidentified. The sample comes from a study of Graves' ophthalmopathy and Graves' hyperthyroidism. The study, taken as a whole, reports: From stable hyperthyroidism, ophthalmopathy was separated by a 13-signature model with 85% to 90% sensitivity and under 84% specificity. Detected in blood as well were most expanded thyroid clonotypes with frequency above 0.001.

For repertoire sequencing, the TCR beta CDR3 regions were amplified from RNA transcripts. The first round was an RT-PCR with HTBI primers, and the second round was a multiplex PCR. Via MiXCR, TCRdb re-called the multiplex PCR reads, giving one row per CDR3 protein. The sample consists of hundreds of thousands of distinct CDR3 sequences, more than 20% of them appearing once. Stable hyperthyroid donors showed no ophthalmopathy during 18 months follow-up. About 10 ml of fresh blood yielded the PBMCs by density gradient. This CDR3 region has 12 residues. Germline lookup yields CDR1 MNHNS and CDR2 SASEGT. The V gene lost 1 base and the J gene lost 3 bases, with 3 bases spanning the gap.

The gene calls are TRBV6-1 and TRBJ1-2; D not resolved. This receptor was taken from a woman under 30 with stable Graves' hyperthyroidism. The specimen was peripheral blood. In nucleotides, the CDR3 is TGTGCCAGCAGTGAAGAGTACTATGGCTACACCTTC. Amino acid sequence: CASSEEYYGYTF.